This T cell receptor (beta chain) was captured in a study of early stage breast cancer tumors. The germline CDR1 and CDR2 sequences are SEHNR and FQNEAQ (reference sequence). The trim removed 5 bases at V and 1 base at J, leaving 5 bases unmatched. This CDR3 region has 14 residues. Study conclusions and caveats: Unsorted bulk genomic DNA sequencing lacked pairing and functional marker data. Blood repertoires resembled normal breast more than tumor.

Blood replicates held 0.5 ug DNA, tumor or normal breast about 1.5 ug, two each. Libraries were prepared by immunoSEQ multiplex PCR; TCRdb keeps only in-frame clonotypes and omits some of them. Among roughly 10,000 clones listed, under 80% were seen once. Points on this clone: Its antigen is unidentified.

Often roughly 100-330 mg of normal breast tissue was needed for DNA. The TCR originated in a person aged 35-55 years with breast cancer. The sequenced sample was normal breast tissue next to the tumor. This rearrangement joins TRBV7-9 to TRBJ2-7; 7 bases map to TRBD1. The CDR3 bases are TGTGCCAGCAGCCAGGACAGGAGTTCCTACGAGCAGTACTTC. Translating gives CASSQDRSSYEQYF.